Below, 30 T cell receptor beta chains from the same sample are listed, as sequenced in a study of blood T cell repertoires in COVID-19. Some clones are missing from TCRdb's copy, which holds only in-frame ones; the method was immunoSEQ multiplex PCR. The sample records about 120,000 clones, more than 60% being singletons. The specimen was peripheral blood. Source of these receptors: a man aged 70 or older with acute or convalescent COVID-19.

This chain uses TRBV25-1 with TRBJ2-2; 9 bases line up with TRBD2. Germline-derived CDR1 and CDR2 are MGHDK and SYGVNS. The V segment lost 4 bases and the J segment 6 bases; nucleotides outside the gene matches: 0. There are 13 residues in the CDR3. The CDR3 sequence: CASSGLAAGELFF. The DNA of the CDR3 is TGTGCCAGCAGTGGACTAGCGGCCGGGGAGCTGTTTTTT.

V usage is TRBV4-3 and J usage is TRBJ2-7; maybe TRBD2 (5 bases). There are 17 residues in the CDR3. CDR1 is LGHNA, CDR2 YSLEER, per germline. Deletions cut 0 bases from V and 1 base from J, with 16 bases between. The CDR3: CASSQDRGPQPSYEQYF. For the CDR3, the DNA is TGCGCCAGCAGCCAAGATCGAGGGCCCCAACCGTCCTACGAGCAGTACTTC.

This clone came up a few times. The chain couples TRBV7-9 to TRBJ2-1, with D possibly TRBD2 on 7 matching bases. Looked up from germline, CDR1 is SEHNR and CDR2 is FQNEAQ (reference sequence). This CDR3 region has 16 residues. V was cut by 5 bases and J by 6 bases, with 20 bases left in between. This CDR3 reads CASSHRGGGVVNEQFF. The CDR3, as DNA: TGTGCCAGCAGCCACCGCGGGGGCGGGGTAGTCAATGAGCAGTTCTTC.

This clone was detected once. The V and J genes are TRBV5-5 and TRBJ1-1; no clear D gene. The CDR3 is 13 residues long. The germline V gene encodes CDR1 SGHKS and CDR2 YYEKEE (reference sequence). Between the trimmed V and J ends, which lost 4 bases and 1 base, there was a span of 8 bases. CDR3 residues: CASSLGGNTEAFF. The CDR3 nucleotides read TGTGCCAGCAGCCTAGGAGGGAACACTGAAGCTTTCTTT.

This clone has a single count. This rearrangement joins TRBV19 to TRBJ2-7; 7 bases are a match to TRBD1. CDR1 is LNHDA and CDR2 is SQIVND in the germline V gene (reference sequence). The CDR3 is 14 amino acids. V lost 4 bases and J lost 5; bases outside the gene matches: 8. CDR3 in amino acids: CASSTTGERDEQYF. CDR3 DNA sequence: TGTGCCAGTAGTACAACAGGGGAACGTGACGAGCAGTACTTC.

The chain combines TRBV5-1 with TRBJ1-2; TRBD1 might be the D (5 bases). Deletions cut 5 bases from V and 6 bases from J, with 17 bases between. Germline assignment: CDR1 SGHRS and CDR2 YFSETQ. This CDR3 contains 14 residues. DNA for the CDR3: TGCGCCAGCAGACCGAGCAGGGATCCGAATGGCTACACCTTC. Translating it yields CASRPSRDPNGYTF.

This sequence joins TRBV5-6 and TRBJ2-7, with D unresolved. Germline V CDR1 and CDR2: SGHDT, YYEEEE. The CDR3 consists of 15 residues. Trimming took off 0 bases at V and 0 bases at J, with 10 bases between the two ends. This CDR3 reads CASSLDTFSSYEQYF. The CDR3 nucleotides are TGTGCCAGCAGCTTGGACACATTCAGCTCCTACGAGCAGTACTTC.

The chain is built from TRBV7-2 and TRBJ2-5, with D uncertain. The ends were cut back, 0 bases at V and 5 bases at J, with 10 bases in the middle. The CDR3 sequence is 14 residues long. Looked up from germline, CDR1 is SGHTA and CDR2 is FQGNSA. In nucleotides, the CDR3 is TGTGCCAGCAGCTTAGCCCCTAGTCATGAGACCCAGTACTTC. This gives the protein CASSLAPSHETQYF. The full variable domain, in which reference TRBV7-2 and TRBJ2-5 provide the parts outside the CDR3, is GAGVSQSPSNKVTEKGKDVELRCDPISGHTALYWYRQSLGQGLEFLIYFQGNSAPDKSGLPSDRFSAERTGGSVSTLTIQRTQQEDSAVYLCASSLAPSHETQYFGPGTRLLVL.

The rearrangement links TRBV7-8 to TRBJ2-5; TRBD2 matches 7 bases. Germline CDR1 reads SGHVS; CDR2 reads FQNEAQ. The CDR3 contains 16 residues. The V gene end was trimmed by 2 bases and the J gene end by 2 bases; junction bases not matched to a gene: 8. The CDR3 DNA reads TGTGCCAGCAGCTTAAGAGTGGGGGGGGGTCAAGAGACCCAGTACTTC. Amino acids: CASSLRVGGGQETQYF.

The genes are TRBV5-1 and TRBJ1-2, with a weak D call TRBD1 (6 bases). The CDR3 extends over 14 amino acids. Germline V lookup: CDR1 SGHRS, CDR2 YFSETQ. V was pared by 0 bases and J by 3 bases, with 9 bases between. DNA of the CDR3: TGCGCCAGCAGCTTGGCCCCAGGGGACTATGGCTACACCTTC. This gives the protein CASSLAPGDYGYTF.

This clone was observed a few times. This sample includes further DNA sequences coding for the same CDR3. This chain links TRBV25-1 with TRBJ2-2; 10 bases map to TRBD1. The CDR3 loop spans 16 amino acids. From germline, CDR1 is MGHDK and CDR2 SYGVNS. Trimming at V came to 1 base and at J to 2 bases, leaving 1 base not matched to a gene. The CDR3: CASSEWDRGNTGELFF. For the CDR3, the DNA is TGTGCCAGCAGTGAATGGGACAGGGGTAACACCGGGGAGCTGTTTTTT.

The chain joins TRBV18 to TRBJ2-3; TRBD2 agrees at 11 bases. The CDR3 is 16 amino acids. Germline values: CDR1 KGHSH, CDR2 LQKENI. V gave up 5 bases and J gave up 1 base; unmatched junction bases: 5. CDR3: CASSLLAGDGTDTQYF. The CDR3 nucleotides read TGTGCCAGCTCATTACTAGCGGGGGACGGCACAGATACGCAGTATTTT.

The rearrangement joins TRBV10-3 to TRBJ2-6; 11 nucleotides agree with TRBD2. Looked up from germline, CDR1 is ENHRY and CDR2 is SYGVKD. Trimming took 5 bases from V and 4 from J; bases not matched to a gene: 10. The CDR3 covers 18 residues. The CDR3 DNA reads TGTGCCATCAGTCGGCAAGGGACTAGCGGTTCCGGGGCCAACGTCCTGACTTTC. Encoded protein: CAISRQGTSGSGANVLTF.

This clone has just a few counts. The gene calls are TRBV2 and TRBJ1-4; a possible D gene is TRBD1 (5 bases). Germline lookup yields CDR1 SNHLY and CDR2 FYNNEI. The CDR3 is 12 amino acids. V lost 7 bases and J 7 bases, leaving 10 bases between the germline ends. CDR3 loop: CASTRVVEKLFF. CDR3 in DNA: TGTGCCAGCACCAGGGTAGTTGAAAAACTGTTTTTT.

The chain links TRBV2 to TRBJ1-5; perhaps TRBD1 as D (5 bases). This CDR3 has 14 amino acids. The germline V and J ends were trimmed by 4 bases and 5 bases, with 12 bases remaining between them. CDR1 is SNHLY and CDR2 is FYNNEI in the germline V gene. The chain's CDR3 is CASSAETVDQPQHF. Written as DNA, the CDR3 is TGTGCCAGCAGTGCTGAGACAGTGGATCAGCCCCAGCATTTT.

On this clone: The sample carries other DNA sequences with the same CDR3. This sequence joins TRBV7-2 and TRBJ2-5; D is uncertain. Trimming took off 3 bases at V and 5 bases at J, with 4 bases between the two ends. The CDR3 totals 11 residues. Per the germline V gene, CDR1 is SGHTA and CDR2 is FQGNSA. In DNA form, the CDR3 reads TGTGCCAGCAGCTTCGGGGAGACCCAGTACTTC. This translates into CASSFGETQYF.

V is TRBV7-2 and J is TRBJ1-2; D not certain. This CDR3 has 13 residues. Trimming took 2 bases from V and 4 from J, leaving 8 bases between them. Per the germline V gene, CDR1 is SGHTA and CDR2 is FQGNSA. CDR3 sequence: CASSLLGSYGYTF. The CDR3, as DNA: TGTGCCAGCAGCTTACTCGGGAGCTATGGCTACACCTTC.

J is TRBJ2-1 and V is TRBV9, with TRBD2 as a possible D gene (5 bases). Trimming stripped 3 bases from V and 8 bases from J, with 12 bases between. The CDR3 length is 13 residues. Germline CDR1 is SGDLS and CDR2 is YYNGEE. DNA for the CDR3: TGTGCCAGCAGCGCCTCGGACTTCCATGAGCAGTTCTTC. Its translation: CASSASDFHEQFF.

This chain links TRBV7-5 with TRBJ2-3; the D call of TRBD2 is as the table states it, not checked on the DNA. TRBV7-5 is a pseudogene segment. The CDR3 extends over 19 amino acids. The CDR3 here is CVRSLACLAGRLPTDTQYF. The CDR3 region has the DNA TGTGTCAGAAGCTTAGCTTGTCTAGCGGGGAGATTACCCACAGATACGCAGTATTTT.

This rearrangement joins TRBV6-5 to TRBJ2-1, with TRBD1 identical over 12 bases. The CDR3 is made up of 15 amino acids. After removal of 6 bases from V and 9 bases from J, the junction contained 9 bases not matched to a gene. Germline values: CDR1 MNHEY, CDR2 SVGAGI. The CDR3: CASRLGQGAYGEQFF. The CDR3, as DNA: TGTGCCAGCAGACTGGGACAGGGGGCCTACGGTGAGCAGTTCTTC.

The chain has TRBV18 and TRBJ1-4; 7 bases match TRBD1. CDR3 length: 15 amino acids. Trimming took 0 bases from V and 8 from J; bases not matched to a gene: 6. CDR1 KGHSH and CDR2 LQKENI come from the germline V gene. DNA for the CDR3: TGTGCCAGCTCACCACCGAGCAGGGGGTACGAAAAACTGTTTTTT. This codes for CASSPPSRGYEKLFF.

DNA of the CDR3: TGTGCCTGGAGCCAGGACAGGGATGGCGAAAAACTGTTTTTT. Its translation: CAWSQDRDGEKLFF. The rearrangement joins TRBV30 to TRBJ1-4; 8 bases are shared with TRBD1. The germline V gene has CDR1 GTSNPN and CDR2 SVGIG (reference sequence). The CDR3 covers 14 residues. With V trimmed by 3 bases and J by 8 bases, 8 bases remained unmatched. The whole variable domain, remainder taken from reference TRBV30 and TRBJ1-4, is SQTIHQWPATLVQPVGSPLSLECTVEGTSNPNLYWYRQAAGRGLQLLFYSVGIGQISSEVPQNLSASRPQDRQFILSSKKLLLSDSGFYLCAWSQDRDGEKLFFGSGTQLSVL.

A few counts support this clone. Other DNA sequences within the sample encode an identical CDR3. The CDR3 nucleotides read TGTGCCAGCAGCGTAGGACAGCAAGAGACCCAGTACTTC. The encoded protein is CASSVGQQETQYF. V usage is TRBV9 and J usage is TRBJ2-5; TRBD1 might be the D (5 bases). Looked up from germline, CDR1 is SGDLS and CDR2 is YYNGEE. The CDR3 runs 13 residues. V was pared by 0 bases and J by 2 bases, with 5 bases between.

The DNA of the CDR3 is TGTGCCAGCAGCCCCGGAGGGAGCGAGCAGTACTTC. Translated, it gives CASSPGGSEQYF. This chain links TRBV3-1 (or the pseudogene TRBV3-2) with TRBJ2-7; possible D gene TRBD2, 6 bases. The CDR3 is made up of 12 amino acids. Germline V gene data show CDR1 as LGHDT and CDR2 as YNNKEL (reference sequence). The V gene lost 4 bases and the J gene lost 6 bases, with 10 bases spanning the gap.

This rearrangement joins TRBV3-1 (or the pseudogene TRBV3-2) to TRBJ1-5; D may be TRBD1 (5 bases). Germline V gene sequence: CDR1 LGHDT, CDR2 YNNKEL (reference sequence). V dropped 0 bases and J dropped 2 bases, with 8 bases sitting between them. This CDR3 has 15 amino acids. CDR3 region: CASSQDPGGNQPQHF. The CDR3 coding sequence is TGTGCCAGCAGCCAAGATCCGGGGGGCAATCAGCCCCAGCATTTT.

The rearrangement uses TRBV5-1 and TRBJ2-2; 8 bases map to TRBD1. The CDR3 runs to 16 residues. Unmatched junction bases numbered 7, after V lost 4 bases and J lost 2 bases. Germline CDR1 SGHRS, CDR2 YFSETQ. The CDR3 loop is CASSRDGTGNTGELFF. The DNA of the CDR3 is TGCGCCAGCAGCCGCGACGGGACAGGAAACACCGGGGAGCTGTTTTTT.

V gene TRBV6-1 combines with J gene TRBJ1-4; D uncertain. Trimming took off 0 bases at V and 5 bases at J, with 10 bases between the two ends. Germline CDR1 is MNHNS and CDR2 is SASEGT. This CDR3 contains 15 residues. The CDR3 loop is CASSEASQHNEKLFF. DNA for the CDR3: TGTGCCAGCAGTGAAGCTTCACAGCACAATGAAAAACTGTTTTTT.

This clone has only one observation. V is TRBV5-8 and J is TRBJ2-2; D unclear. Germline lookup yields CDR1 SGHTS and CDR2 YDEGEE. The CDR3 consists of 16 residues. Trimming cost V 2 bases and J 0 bases, with 11 bases left between them. This CDR3 reads CASSFPTAANTGELFF. The CDR3 coding sequence is TGTGCCAGCAGCTTCCCCACCGCAGCGAACACCGGGGAGCTGTTTTTT.

The V call is TRBV2, the J call TRBJ2-7, with D maybe TRBD2 (6 bases). CDR3 length equals 11 residues. CDR1 is SNHLY and CDR2 is FYNNEI in the germline V gene. The germline V and J ends were trimmed by 8 bases and 6 bases, with 11 bases remaining between them. The CDR3 DNA reads as TGTGCCAGCCAAGGGGACTCCGAGCAGTACTTC. It encodes CASQGDSEQYF.

This clone showed up just once. The chain uses TRBV9 and TRBJ1-4; TRBD1 matches 9 bases. V lost 0 bases to trimming and J lost 6 bases; unmatched junction nucleotides: 6. There are 16 residues in the CDR3. Germline V gives CDR1 SGDLS, CDR2 YYNGEE. The CDR3 DNA sequence: TGTGCCAGCAGCGTAGATCGTGGGACAGGGTATGAAAAACTGTTTTTT. The encoded protein is CASSVDRGTGYEKLFF.